These 17 T cell receptor beta chains originate from one sample sequenced in a study of beta chain features in type 1 diabetes. Notes on the study in general: There was a moderate but significant shortening of TCRB CDR3s in all four CD4+ subsets of Type 1 diabetes patients.

Expressed TCRB transcripts were sequenced after all isolated RNA was converted to cDNA. Produced via immunoSEQ multiplex PCR; TCRdb's table is partial and in-frame only. The repertoire includes 150,000 to 170,000 clones, 10% of them detected once, and 0.45% to 0.5% sits in the top ten. Antigen specificity for these receptors is unknown. Material: central memory CD4+ T cells from blood. These receptors originate from a man younger than 40 with type 1 diabetes.

In its sample, this clone was seen a few times. This chain uses TRBV28 with TRBJ2-3; 9 bases match TRBD2. Unmatched junction bases numbered 8, after V lost 6 bases and J lost 4 bases. CDR1 is MDHEN, CDR2 SYDVKM, per germline. This CDR3 region has 15 residues. CDR3: CASSPAGGAADTQYF. The DNA of the CDR3 is TGTGCCAGCAGCCCCGCGGGGGGGGCCGCAGATACGCAGTATTTT.

This clone was seen a few times. The V call is TRBV7-3, the J call TRBJ2-2, with D unresolved. The CDR3 has 14 amino acids. V was pared by 5 bases and J by 4 bases, with 11 bases between. CDR1 is SGHTA and CDR2 is FQGTGA in the germline V gene. The CDR3 nucleotides read TGTGCCAGCAGCCCCCCTGGCTCCACCGGGGAGCTGTTTTTT. Encoded protein: CASSPPGSTGELFF.

In its sample, this clone was seen once. The genes are TRBV6-1 and TRBJ1-3, with TRBD1 as a possible D gene (5 bases). The V end was cut by 6 bases, the J end by 3 bases, with 9 bases between. The CDR3 length is 13 residues. The germline gives CDR1 MNHNS, CDR2 SASEGT. The CDR3: CASRVQDGNTIYF. In DNA form, the CDR3 reads TGTGCCAGCAGGGTACAGGATGGAAACACCATATATTTT.

The CDR3 nucleotides read TGTGCCAGCAGCCTCTGGGGGGGGACTAGCGGCACAGATACGCAGTATTTT. Translating it yields CASSLWGGTSGTDTQYF. The chain is built from TRBV7-9 and TRBJ2-3; 10 nucleotides match TRBD2. The CDR3 is 17 residues long. The V gene's germline CDR1 is SEHNR and CDR2 FQNEAQ (reference sequence). J lost 1 base, V lost 5 bases, and 9 bases had no gene match.

The chain combines TRBV18 with TRBJ1-1, with D uncertain. V shed 1 base and J shed 1 base, with 13 bases lying between them. Germline CDR1 KGHSH, CDR2 LQKENI. This CDR3 is 16 amino acids long. The CDR3 DNA follows: TGTGCCAGCTCACCACGTACGGGGTCCTCGAACACTGAAGCTTTCTTT. It specifies CASSPRTGSSNTEAFF.

The rearrangement joins TRBV28 to TRBJ2-1; D not certain. In germline, CDR1 is MDHEN, CDR2 SYDVKM. CDR3 length: 15 amino acids. V dropped 2 bases and J dropped 4 bases, with 12 bases sitting between them. The CDR3 loop reads CASSLVLGSYNEQFF. The CDR3 bases are TGTGCCAGCAGTTTAGTGCTAGGTTCGTACAATGAGCAGTTCTTC.

This clone has just a few counts. V gene TRBV5-1 combines with J gene TRBJ1-4, with TRBD1 matching 7 bases. This CDR3 is 15 amino acids long. In germline, CDR1 is SGHRS, CDR2 YFSETQ. J lost 6 bases, V lost 2 bases, and 7 bases had no gene match. For the CDR3, the DNA is TGCGCCAGCAGCTTTTACGGGACAGAAGATGAAAAACTGTTTTTT. Residues: CASSFYGTEDEKLFF.

This clone has more than one count but fewer than ten. The V gene is TRBV28, the J gene TRBJ2-3; 10 bases are shared with TRBD2. CDR1 and CDR2 (germline): MDHEN, SYDVKM. The length of the CDR3 is 16 residues. J gave up 2 bases and V 6 bases, and 8 bases lay outside the gene matches. The CDR3: CASRDSGRLNTDTQYF. Written as DNA, the CDR3 is TGTGCCAGCAGGGATAGCGGGAGGTTGAACACAGATACGCAGTATTTT.

In its sample, this clone was seen a few times. The chain carries TRBV10-3 and TRBJ2-2, with D hard to call. In germline, CDR1 is ENHRY, CDR2 SYGVKD. Trimming removed 9 bases at V and 6 bases at J, with 8 bases between. The CDR3 totals 11 residues. The CDR3 coding sequence is TGTGCCATATACACGCCCGGGGAGCTGTTTTTT. It translates to CAIYTPGELFF.

This clone was detected a few times. V is TRBV7-2 and J is TRBJ2-5; 7 nucleotides line up with TRBD2. V gave up 4 bases and J gave up 5 bases; unmatched junction bases: 10. The germline V gene has CDR1 SGHTA and CDR2 FQGNSA. The CDR3 runs 15 residues. The CDR3 DNA sequence: TGTGCCAGCAGCTCAAACCCGGGACTACGGGAGACCCAGTACTTC. Amino acid sequence: CASSSNPGLRETQYF.

This chain joins TRBV6-6 and TRBJ2-1, with 7 positions matching TRBD2. The CDR3 contains 14 residues. The V gene's germline CDR1 is MNHNY and CDR2 SVGAGI (reference sequence). J was trimmed by 0 bases and V by 8 bases; bases with no gene match: 4. The CDR3 protein is CASLLADSYNEQFF. Written as DNA, the CDR3 is TGTGCCAGCCTCCTAGCGGACTCCTACAATGAGCAGTTCTTC.

The table lists this clone with a few counts. The chain combines TRBV9 with TRBJ2-2; a weak D match, TRBD2 (5 bases). The CDR3 totals 16 residues. Trimming pared 0 bases from V and 4 bases from J, leaving 13 bases between. Germline-derived CDR1 and CDR2 are SGDLS and YYNGEE. The CDR3 DNA follows: TGTGCCAGCAGCGTAGGATTTGGGGAGTTCACCGGGGAGCTGTTTTTT. This encodes CASSVGFGEFTGELFF.

The sample holds a few counts of this clone. V is TRBV14 and J is TRBJ1-2; D gene uncertain. This CDR3 has 16 amino acids. With 2 bases removed from V and 2 bases from J, the gap between germline ends came to 15 bases. The V gene's germline CDR1 is SGHDN and CDR2 FVKESK. The CDR3 DNA sequence: TGTGCCAGCAGCCAACGAATTGGAGCAGCAAACTATGGCTACACCTTC. It codes for CASSQRIGAANYGYTF.

This clone was picked up a small number of times. The chain joins TRBV29-1 to TRBJ1-2, with 10 bases aligning to TRBD1. The CDR3 has 12 amino acids. Per the germline V gene, CDR1 is SQVTM and CDR2 is ANQGSEA. The V segment lost 7 bases and the J segment 8 bases; nucleotides outside the gene matches: 7. In DNA, the CDR3 is TGCAGCGCCAGAGGACAGGGGGGCGGCTACACCTTC. It translates to CSARGQGGGYTF.

The chain links TRBV5-1 to TRBJ2-5, with D maybe TRBD1 (6 bases). Per the germline V gene, CDR1 is SGHRS and CDR2 is YFSETQ. The CDR3 has 15 residues. V was pared by 0 bases and J by 4 bases, with 13 bases between. The DNA of the CDR3 is TGCGCCAGCAGCTTGGGGGACACTTTAGGAGAGACCCAGTACTTC. It is translated as CASSLGDTLGETQYF.

The rearrangement links TRBV7-8 to TRBJ2-5, with 12 bases that match TRBD2. V gave up 3 bases and J gave up 0 bases; unmatched junction bases: 5. CDR1 is SGHVS and CDR2 is FQNEAQ in the germline V gene. This CDR3 region has 17 residues. CDR3 in amino acids: CASSFKGTSGYQETQYF. The CDR3 bases are TGTGCCAGCAGCTTCAAAGGGACTAGCGGGTACCAAGAGACCCAGTACTTC.

This clone was observed a handful of times. This chain links TRBV19 with TRBJ1-5, with TRBD1 matching 7 bases. The ends lost 5 bases at V and 4 bases at J; junction bases unmatched: 5. Germline assignment: CDR1 LNHDA and CDR2 SQIVND (reference sequence). The CDR3 contains 14 residues. Here the CDR3 DNA reads TGTGCCAGTAGTGTGACAGGGAGGAATCAGCCCCAGCATTTT. Translated: CASSVTGRNQPQHF.